This TCR beta chain was recorded in a study of blood T cell repertoires in COVID-19 (dated by TCRdb to about 2020). Study-wide context: The collaborator samples originated in the United States, Italy and Spain and spanned the acute and convalescent phases of COVID-19. Deeply sampled blood TCRbeta repertoires from subjects exposed to, actively infected with, or recovered from COVID-19 were included in the dataset. Samples were obtained from the ongoing ImmuneRACE study (first 160 participants) and from 950 to 1,500 subjects provided by 6 global collaborators. The prospective study material was composed of cDNA or gDNA derived from T cells, B-cell-depleted T cells, or PBMCs. Where available, HLA class I and class II types were obtained from metadata supplied by the sample provider rather than from assay-based typing. The sample metadata nearly always contained a de-identified subject ID, COVID-19 status, age in years and sex. A freely available public database, intended as a resource for researchers studying the immune response to SARS-CoV-2, is where the repertoires were released.

The collaborating institutions used their own protocols to collect whole blood in K2EDTA tubes. For TCRbeta analysis, collaborators shipped samples as frozen whole blood, isolated PBMCs, or DNA extracted from either of those sample types. Overall study outcomes, separate from this receptor: The amount of clinical and demographic metadata varied by source and participant and was provided uncurated.

V loses 0 bases at its end and J loses 5 bases; junction bases beyond the gene matches: 6. The CDR3 measures 17 amino acids from cysteine to phenylalanine. Here the CDR3 DNA is all that survives: 51 bases in frame from base 1. As encoded in the germline V gene, CDR1 is SGHDT while CDR2 is YYEEEE. Details on this clone: This clone's antigen is unknown. Nothing much larger sits one base from this clone, and base qualities are not available.

TCRbeta CDR3 regions were amplified from genomic DNA by means of the immunoSEQ Assay, a bias-controlled multiplex PCR. The source study handled its data this way. The number of nucleated cells in each sample was estimated by amplification of reference gene primers within the assay. Sequence reads were collapsed and filtered to measure the absolute abundance of every unique TCRbeta CDR3 rearrangement. For each sample, productive Simpson clonality was calculated as the square root of Simpson's diversity index across productive rearrangements. TCRdb limited this immuneACCESS table to in-frame rearrangements with V and J called. A share of clones is missing; checked studies link under half to unresolved V genes, and the rest is unexplained. Clonal size and the V and J genes are those of that table, whereas D and trimming came from the DNA. This sample has under 250,000 clones in its table, and over 65% of those were observed once. 2% to 3% of the sample is taken by the ten largest.

The material sequenced was peripheral blood. The TCR originated in a woman between 70 and 85 years old with active or convalescent COVID-19. This receptor chain uses TRBV5-6 and TRBJ2-1; 12 central bases correspond to TRBD2. Here the CDR3 is given as CASSLGGLAGGHNEQFF. The nucleotide sequence is TGTGCCAGCAGCTTGGGAGGTCTAGCGGGGGGGCACAATGAGCAGTTCTTC.